The clone carrying this TCR beta chain was observed a handful of times. Its antigen is as yet unknown. The sample belongs to a study of blood T cells in healthy people across ages. CDR1 SGHRS and CDR2 YFSETQ come from the germline V gene. The ends lost 0 bases at V and 8 bases at J; junction bases unmatched: 7. The CDR3 is 16 residues long. The second PCR ran about 6 to 11 cycles with a sample-barcoded 5' primer and J-beta primers. TCRdb analysed the 5' RACE reads with MiXCR anew, one entry per CDR3 protein. Found here are approximately 2,000,000 distinct CDR3 sequences, 30% to 40% of them singletons; the top ten hold roughly 23%. Study results and limitations: Possibly, changes in expanded clonotypes were confounded because donor CMV status was unknown. PBMC samples, being unsorted, prevented any conclusive comparison of naive and antigen-experienced cells.

This chain uses TRBV5-1 with TRBJ1-6; TRBD1 matches 8 bases. Sequenced material: blood. This clonotype originated in a human donor in good health. CDR3 coding DNA: TGCGCCAGCAGCTTGGCGCCAATGGACAGGGATTCACCCCTCCACTTT. This codes for CASSLAPMDRDSPLHF.